The text below deals with one T cell receptor beta chain. Sequencing used immunoSEQ multiplex PCR; TCRdb keeps in-frame clones, though not all of them. The table lists 150,000 to 200,000 clones, over 65% of them singletons. The CDR3 extends over 13 amino acids. Trimming shortened V by 0 bases and J by 1 base, and 5 bases separated the two germline ends. The data are from a study of cytomegalovirus exposure and HLA in healthy donors. On the study more broadly: The 130 or so validation repertoires and the roughly 700 first-cohort repertoires shared a platform, a later analysis reported.

The sample comprised PBMCs. The V call is TRBV5-3, the J call TRBJ2-7, with D unresolved. TRBV5-3 carries the ORF label, with uncertain function. This clonotype was sampled from a young man in good health and CMV-seropositive. Here the CDR3 reads CARSLGPSYEQYF. In DNA, the CDR3 is TGTGCCAGAAGCTTGGGGCCTTCCTACGAGCAGTACTTC.